Below, 28 T cell receptor beta chains from the same sample are listed, as sequenced in a study of cytomegalovirus exposure and HLA in healthy donors. Amplification used 60 Vbeta primers and 13 Jbeta primers. TCRdb's copy holds only in-frame clones and misses some; the assay was immunoSEQ multiplex PCR. The profile covers 90,000 to 100,000 clones, with less than 70% appearing a single time and around 2.5% taken by the ten largest. Material: PBMCs. These receptors came from a man aged 45-60 years in good health and CMV-seronegative.

This clone has only a few counts. The CDR3 reads CASSLGGQGGYEQYF. The CDR3 DNA reads as TGCGCCAGCAGCTTGGGCGGTCAGGGGGGCTACGAGCAGTACTTC. The chain carries TRBV5-1 and TRBJ2-7, with D perhaps TRBD1 (7 bases). The CDR3 consists of 15 residues. Germline V gives CDR1 SGHRS, CDR2 YFSETQ. V was pared by 0 bases and J by 3 bases, with 13 bases between.

This chain connects TRBV2 to TRBJ2-5; D is possibly TRBD1 (5 bases). Germline loops: CDR1 SNHLY, CDR2 FYNNEI. V lost 5 bases and J lost 0, with 10 bases in between. The CDR3 is 14 residues long. CDR3 bases: TGTGCCAGCAGTATGACAGCCTACCAAGAGACCCAGTACTTC. Protein: CASSMTAYQETQYF. The full variable domain, in which reference TRBV2 and TRBJ2-5 provide the parts outside the CDR3, is EPEVTQTPSHQVTQMGQEVILRCVPISNHLYFYWYRQILGQKVEFLVSFYNNEISEKSEIFDDQFSVERPDGSNFTLKIRSTKLEDSAMYFCASSMTAYQETQYFGPGTRLLVL.

This clone was seen a few times. The V call is TRBV5-1, the J call TRBJ1-1; TRBD1 agrees at 7 bases. Germline lookup yields CDR1 SGHRS and CDR2 YFSETQ. This CDR3 region has 14 residues. With 5 bases clipped from V and 1 base from J, the junction kept 5 bases outside the gene matches. CDR3 amino acids: CASRTGNQNTEAFF. As DNA, the CDR3 is TGCGCCAGCAGGACAGGGAATCAGAACACTGAAGCTTTCTTT.

The chain carries TRBV5-4 and TRBJ2-5; 10 nucleotides line up with TRBD2. This CDR3 spans 16 amino acids. The germline CDR1 and CDR2 sequences are SGHNT and YYREEE (reference sequence). V dropped 6 bases and J dropped 1; count of bases not matched to a gene: 9. DNA for the CDR3: TGTGCCAGCACCACGAGCGGGGGGGCCGGCCAAGAGACCCAGTACTTC. Encoded protein: CASTTSGGAGQETQYF. The entire variable domain, with the rest obtained from reference TRBV5-4 and TRBJ2-5, is as follows: ETGVTQSPTHLIKTRGQQVTLRCSSQSGHNTVSWYQQALGQGPQFIFQYYREEENGRGNFPPRFSGLQFPNYSSELNVNALELDDSALYLCASTTSGGAGQETQYFGPGTRLLVL.

V and J are TRBV19 and TRBJ2-3, with 8 bases identical to TRBD1. CDR1 and CDR2 from the germline V gene are LNHDA and SQIVND (reference sequence). V trimming: 5 bases; J trimming: 6 bases; junction bases outside the gene matches: 7. The CDR3 is made up of 14 amino acids. The CDR3 DNA reads TGTGCCAGTAGTGTGGACAGGGCCGTTGATACGCAGTATTTT. Translating gives CASSVDRAVDTQYF.

CDR3 protein: CASSPLAGSTEAFF. The CDR3 DNA reads TGTGCCAGCTCACCACTGGCAGGCTCCACTGAAGCTTTCTTT. This chain links TRBV18 with TRBJ1-1; no definite D call. V was clipped by 1 base and J by 4 bases, with 10 bases between them. The germline V gene has CDR1 KGHSH and CDR2 LQKENI. The CDR3 spans 14 residues.

This clone showed up just a few times. CDR3 coding DNA: TGCGCCAGCAGTTATACCGGGAACAGAAACTACGAGCAGTACTTC. It codes for CASSYTGNRNYEQYF. V and J are TRBV4-3 and TRBJ2-7; D is possibly TRBD2 (5 bases). The CDR3 consists of 15 residues. Germline lookup yields CDR1 LGHNA and CDR2 YSLEER. V lost 6 bases, J lost 3 bases, and 18 bases lay in between.

This chain joins TRBV29-1 and TRBJ1-1; D ambiguous. Germline CDR1 reads SQVTM; CDR2 reads ANQGSEA. This CDR3 region has 11 residues. With 0 bases removed from V and 12 bases from J, the gap between germline ends came to 11 bases. CDR3 sequence (DNA): TGCAGCGTTGAAGATGGTCGCGGGTCTTTCTTT. Translating gives CSVEDGRGSFF.

There are a few counts of this clone. Here the CDR3 DNA reads TGTGCCAGCAGTTTACTAGCGGGGGATTCCTACGAGCAGTACTTC. Translation gives CASSLLAGDSYEQYF. The gene calls are TRBV27 and TRBJ2-7, with 10 positions matching TRBD2. The J segment lost 1 base and the V segment lost 2 bases, leaving 2 bases of the junction unmatched. Looked up from germline, CDR1 is MNHEY and CDR2 is SMNVEV (reference sequence). The CDR3 has 15 residues.

This clone was found a few times. This chain connects TRBV4-1 to TRBJ2-7, with D perhaps TRBD1 (6 bases). Trimming took 5 bases from V and 6 from J, leaving 20 bases between them. The CDR3 contains 15 residues. The germline gives CDR1 MGHRA, CDR2 YSYEKL. The chain's CDR3 is CASSLDSLGRAEQYV. The CDR3 DNA sequence: TGCGCCAGCAGCTTGGACAGTTTGGGCCGAGCCGAGCAGTACGTC.

This clone was detected once. The V and J genes are TRBV12-5 and TRBJ2-1; TRBD2 might be the D (6 bases). Germline V gene lookup returns CDR1 LGHNT and CDR2 FRNRAP. V lost 5 bases, J lost 3 bases, and 17 bases lay in between. The CDR3 loop spans 16 amino acids. The CDR3 region has the DNA TGTGCTAGTGGTCTCGGTACTAGCTTCAGCTACAATGAGCAGTTCTTC. It translates to CASGLGTSFSYNEQFF.

The chain couples TRBV12-5 to TRBJ2-1; weak D call: TRBD2 (5 bases). The CDR3 is 13 residues long. The germline V and J ends were trimmed by 3 bases and 10 bases, with 13 bases remaining between them. The V gene's germline CDR1 is LGHNT and CDR2 FRNRAP. Here the CDR3 reads CASGFGDDREQFF. Written as DNA, the CDR3 is TGTGCTAGTGGTTTCGGGGATGATCGGGAGCAGTTCTTC.

A remark on this clone: This specimen includes other DNA sequences encoding the same CDR3. This rearrangement joins TRBV30 to TRBJ1-1; no reliable D call. Deletions cut 5 bases from V and 5 bases from J, with 15 bases between. The CDR3 is 13 amino acids. Germline CDR1 is GTSNPN and CDR2 is SVGIG (reference sequence). CDR3 residues: CAWARVGGTEAFF. CDR3 coding DNA: TGTGCCTGGGCGAGGGTGGGCGGAACTGAAGCTTTCTTT.

V and J are TRBV9 and TRBJ1-3, with D tentatively TRBD1 (5 bases). Germline V gene data show CDR1 as SGDLS and CDR2 as YYNGEE. V was cut by 1 base and J by 6 bases, with 11 bases left in between. The CDR3 runs 14 residues. The CDR3: CASSVQGWENTIYF. DNA for the CDR3: TGTGCCAGCAGCGTACAGGGCTGGGAAAACACCATATATTTT.

This chain uses TRBV7-9 with TRBJ1-4; a weak D match, TRBD1 (5 bases). Germline CDR1 is SEHNR and CDR2 is FQNEAQ (reference sequence). This CDR3 spans 16 amino acids. Trimming removed 1 base at V and 0 bases at J, with 9 bases between. CDR3 nucleotide sequence: TGTGCCAGCAGCTTAGGACAGCCTGCAACTAATGAAAAACTGTTTTTT. It yields the protein CASSLGQPATNEKLFF.

The sample holds one count of this clone. CDR3: CASSEPSGRGQGYTF. CDR3 coding DNA: TGTGCCAGCAGTGAACCCTCCGGTAGGGGGCAGGGCTACACCTTC. The V and J genes are TRBV2 and TRBJ1-2, with 7 bases identical to TRBD1. Germline V gives CDR1 SNHLY, CDR2 FYNNEI. The CDR3 is made up of 15 amino acids. J gave up 8 bases and V 2 bases, and 11 bases lay outside the gene matches. The full variable domain, rest sourced from reference TRBV2 and TRBJ1-2, is EPEVTQTPSHQVTQMGQEVILRCVPISNHLYFYWYRQILGQKVEFLVSFYNNEISEKSEIFDDQFSVERPDGSNFTLKIRSTKLEDSAMYFCASSEPSGRGQGYTFGSGTRLTVV.

This clone has more than one count but fewer than ten. V gene TRBV30 combines with J gene TRBJ1-3; D possibly corresponds to TRBD1 (5 bases). The CDR3 is 14 residues long. Germline CDR1 is GTSNPN and CDR2 is SVGIG (reference sequence). V shed 0 bases and J shed 4 bases, with 10 bases lying between them. The DNA for the CDR3 is TGTGCCTGGAGTGTGGGACTGTCCGGAAACACCATATATTTT. It specifies CAWSVGLSGNTIYF.

The chain recombines TRBV29-1 with TRBJ2-2, with D tentatively TRBD1 (6 bases). The CDR3 extends over 17 amino acids. V was pared by 4 bases and J by 3 bases, with 21 bases between. Germline lookup yields CDR1 SQVTM and CDR2 ANQGSEA. CDR3 sequence: CSVVSRPPNRDTGELFF. The CDR3 nucleotides read TGCAGCGTTGTTTCCCGCCCCCCGAACAGGGACACCGGGGAGCTGTTTTTT.

This clone has more than one count but fewer than ten. V and J are TRBV4-1 and TRBJ1-1, with 8 nucleotides matching TRBD1. The V gene end was trimmed by 1 base and the J gene end by 6 bases; junction bases not matched to a gene: 13. The CDR3 is 17 amino acids. Germline CDR1 reads MGHRA; CDR2 reads YSYEKL. The CDR3 region has the DNA TGCGCCAGCAGCCAAGTCCTAAAACAGGGGGTCGGGGCTGAAGCTTTCTTT. It encodes CASSQVLKQGVGAEAFF.

V usage is TRBV7-2 and J usage is TRBJ1-2; a weak D match, TRBD1 (6 bases). Germline lookup yields CDR1 SGHTA and CDR2 FQGNSA. The germline V and J ends were trimmed by 2 bases and 3 bases, with 10 bases remaining between them. The CDR3 sequence is 14 residues long. The CDR3, as DNA: TGTGCCAGCAGCTTACCAGGGGCTGACTATGGCTACACCTTC. Amino acid sequence: CASSLPGADYGYTF. The full variable domain, with the rest looked up from reference TRBV7-2 and TRBJ1-2, is GAGVSQSPSNKVTEKGKDVELRCDPISGHTALYWYRQSLGQGLEFLIYFQGNSAPDKSGLPSDRFSAERTGGSVSTLTIQRTQQEDSAVYLCASSLPGADYGYTFGSGTRLTVV.

The chain recombines TRBV4-3 with TRBJ1-2, with D possibly TRBD1 on 5 matching bases. V was pared by 0 bases and J by 8 bases, with 13 bases between. This CDR3 has 14 amino acids. The germline CDR1 and CDR2 sequences are LGHNA and YSLEER. The DNA of the CDR3 is TGCGCCAGCAGCCAAGATCGGGGACTGGGGGGCTACACCTTC. Encoded protein: CASSQDRGLGGYTF.

This rearrangement joins TRBV30 to TRBJ1-1; D ambiguous. V lost 3 bases and J 0 bases, leaving 17 bases between the germline ends. In germline, CDR1 is GTSNPN, CDR2 SVGIG (reference sequence). The CDR3 is made up of 16 amino acids. The CDR3 is CAWSPFPTKLNTEAFF. CDR3 coding DNA: TGTGCCTGGAGCCCTTTCCCGACAAAGCTGAACACTGAAGCTTTCTTT. Variable domain in full (rest from reference TRBV30 and TRBJ1-1): SQTIHQWPATLVQPVGSPLSLECTVEGTSNPNLYWYRQAAGRGLQLLFYSVGIGQISSEVPQNLSASRPQDRQFILSSKKLLLSDSGFYLCAWSPFPTKLNTEAFFGQGTRLTVV.

This clone was detected a few times. V usage is TRBV7-2 and J usage is TRBJ2-7; TRBD2 aligns across 8 bases. V was pared by 2 bases and J by 5 bases, with 5 bases of the junction left unmatched. The germline V gene encodes CDR1 SGHTA and CDR2 FQGNSA. The CDR3 extends over 14 amino acids. The CDR3 region has the DNA TGTGCCAGCAGCTTATCTAGGACTAGCCACGAGCAGTACTTC. Residues: CASSLSRTSHEQYF.

This clone was counted between two and nine times. The genes are TRBV2 and TRBJ2-1, with D unclear. The V gene lost 6 bases and the J gene lost 7 bases, with 10 bases spanning the gap. The germline CDR1 and CDR2 sequences are SNHLY and FYNNEI. The CDR3 totals 12 residues. CDR3 sequence reads: CASSLLVNEQFF. CDR3 in DNA: TGTGCCAGCAGCCTCCTAGTTAATGAGCAGTTCTTC.

The chain joins TRBV5-1 to TRBJ1-6; D is perhaps TRBD1 (5 bases). Between the trimmed V and J ends, which lost 2 bases and 4 bases, there was a span of 10 bases. Germline lookup yields CDR1 SGHRS and CDR2 YFSETQ. The CDR3 has 15 residues. CDR3 in DNA: TGCGCCAGCAGCTTTACGGGGGATTATAATTCACCCCTCCACTTT. It encodes CASSFTGDYNSPLHF.

This clone was seen a single time. The V and J genes are TRBV18 and TRBJ2-3; 8 bases line up with TRBD1. This CDR3 is built from 13 residues. The V gene's germline CDR1 is KGHSH and CDR2 LQKENI. V lost 4 bases and J lost 5; bases outside the gene matches: 2. CDR3 amino acids: CASSLGTGDTQYF. The CDR3 DNA is TGTGCCAGCTCACTTGGGACAGGAGATACGCAGTATTTT.

J is TRBJ1-5 and V is TRBV28; D is perhaps TRBD1 (5 bases). Deletions cut 6 bases from V and 3 bases from J, with 15 bases between. CDR1 is MDHEN and CDR2 is SYDVKM in the germline V gene. This CDR3 spans 15 amino acids. The CDR3 DNA follows: TGTGCCAGCAGACCCTTCGGGGGTATCAATCAGCCCCAGCATTTT. Protein product: CASRPFGGINQPQHF.

To note about this clone: A read error may produce the germline difference seen at one junction end. The chain links TRBV4-3 to TRBJ1-1; D remains ambiguous. From germline, CDR1 is LGHNA and CDR2 YSLEER. The CDR3 is 16 residues long. CDR3: CASSEDIGRLNTEAFF. In DNA, the CDR3 is TGCGCCAGCAGCGAAGATATTGGAAGACTCAACACTGAAGCTTTCTTT.